What follows are 6 T cell receptor beta chains derived from one specimen sequenced in a study of T cells in localized non-small cell lung cancer (dated by TCRdb to between 2020 and 2021). Libraries were made using the immunoSEQ multiplex PCR assay. TCRdb took over this immuneACCESS table, retaining in-frame rearrangements with V and J assigned. Such tables are incomplete; in checked studies, under half of the missing clones stem from an unresolved V gene, and the remainder is unexplained. The sample yields more than 20,000 clones; 85% were counted once. The ten most abundant clones make up about a sixth of the sample. This material consisted of PBMCs, taken before any cancer treatment. The receptors derive from a woman aged 40 to 75 with stage II squamous cell lung carcinoma.

The rearrangement links TRBV5-1 to TRBJ2-7; no firm D call. Germline loops: CDR1 SGHRS, CDR2 YFSETQ. Trimming cost V 4 bases and J 1 base, with 15 bases left between them. The CDR3 has 15 residues. The chain's CDR3 is CASSVDGPRSYEQYF. The CDR3 nucleotides read TGCGCCAGCAGCGTGGACGGCCCCCGGTCCTACGAGCAGTACTTC.

The gene calls are TRBV7-4 and TRBJ2-4, with 14 nucleotides matching TRBD2. Germline CDR1 and CDR2: SGHVT and SQSDAQ. CDR3 size: 17 residues. The junction had 12 bases not matched to a gene; V was cut back by 8 bases and J by 6 bases. In DNA form, the CDR3 reads TGTGCCAGCGATCCCGGGACTAGCGGGAGTAGCGGAAACATTCAGTACTTC. Encoded protein: CASDPGTSGSSGNIQYF.

The chain employs TRBV28 and TRBJ1-1, with D unresolved. CDR1 MDHEN and CDR2 SYDVKM come from the germline V gene. The CDR3 has 12 amino acids. V lost 3 bases, J lost 5 bases, and 7 bases lay in between. CDR3 loop: CASSFSWTEAFF. The CDR3 DNA follows: TGTGCCAGCAGTTTCAGTTGGACTGAAGCTTTCTTT.

V is TRBV10-3 and J is TRBJ2-3; no firm D call. V lost 4 bases and J lost 6, with 5 bases in between. The CDR3 has 11 amino acids. CDR1 and CDR2 (germline): ENHRY, SYGVKD. CDR3 amino acids: CAISVTDTQYF. DNA for the CDR3: TGTGCCATCAGTGTTACCGATACGCAGTATTTT.

The sample holds a few counts of this clone. The V gene is TRBV7-9, the J gene TRBJ1-1, with 7 positions matching TRBD1. CDR1 is SEHNR, CDR2 FQNEAQ, per germline (reference sequence). This CDR3 has 15 amino acids. Trimming cost V 4 bases and J 3 bases; bases outside gene matches: 8. Written as DNA, the CDR3 is TGTGCCAGCAGCTCAGTGACAGGGTGGGACACTGAAGCTTTCTTT. This codes for CASSSVTGWDTEAFF.

The chain employs TRBV7-2 and TRBJ2-1; D might be TRBD2 (6 bases). This CDR3 is built from 14 residues. The V gene lost 8 bases and the J gene lost 6 bases, with 17 bases spanning the gap. Germline lookup yields CDR1 SGHTA and CDR2 FQGNSA. CDR3: CASCRDSGSNEQFF. The CDR3 DNA reads TGTGCCAGCTGCCGGGACTCCGGATCCAATGAGCAGTTCTTC.